The next 31 T cell receptor beta chains were all read from a single sample in a study of T cell responses to AZD1222 COVID-19 vaccine listed by TCRdb under 2021. Per the publication, the time point label means: baseline before first vaccination. The library was made by the immunoSEQ multiplex PCR assay. As stored in TCRdb, this immuneACCESS dataset retains in-frame rearrangements with V and J assigned. A fraction of the clones does not appear; measured against another copy, unresolved V genes explain less than half of the discrepancy, and the remainder lacks a known reason. This sample comprises under 150,000 clones, roughly 90% of them detected only once. Around 2.7% of the sample goes to the ten largest clones. Sequenced material: peripheral blood, taken on day 0 of AZD1222 vaccination. All receptors come from an adult in good health.

The genes are TRBV12-3 or TRBV12-4 and TRBJ1-2; possible D gene TRBD1, 6 bases. The V end lost 10 bases, the J end lost 0 bases, and 9 bases lay between the germline ends. This CDR3 spans 12 amino acids. CDR3 residues: CAIQGTNYGYTF. CDR3 nucleotide sequence: TGTGCCATACAGGGAACTAACTATGGCTACACCTTC.

This chain joins TRBV23-1 and TRBJ1-2; D gene uncertain. TRBV23-1 is classed as an ORF, of uncertain function. The CDR3 loop spans 14 amino acids. Trimming removed 0 bases at V and 4 bases at J, with 9 bases between. The CDR3 is CASSQSRPIYGYTF. CDR3 nucleotide sequence: TGCGCCAGCAGTCAATCTCGCCCCATCTATGGCTACACCTTC.

This clone was seen more than once but under ten times. Here the CDR3 reads CASSSGHSTGELFF. CDR3 DNA: TGTGCCAGCAGTTCGGGACACTCGACCGGGGAGCTGTTTTTT. V and J are TRBV6-5 and TRBJ2-2, with TRBD1 as a possible D gene (6 bases). The CDR3 runs 14 residues. Deletions cut 4 bases from V and 5 bases from J, with 11 bases between. Germline CDR1 MNHEY, CDR2 SVGAGI.

The V and J genes are TRBV19 and TRBJ2-3; possibly TRBD1 for D (6 bases). Germline V gene data show CDR1 as LNHDA and CDR2 as SQIVND (reference sequence). The CDR3 loop spans 13 amino acids. V dropped 4 bases and J dropped 6 bases, with 11 bases sitting between them. The CDR3: CASSTQGTDTQYF. CDR3 nucleotides: TGTGCCAGTAGTACTCAGGGGACGGATACGCAGTATTTT.

V usage is TRBV7-6 and J usage is TRBJ2-1; D is unresolved. The CDR3 is 12 residues long. V was trimmed by 1 base and J by 7 bases, leaving 5 bases between them. Germline V gene data show CDR1 as SGHVS and CDR2 as FNYEAQ. The chain's CDR3 is CASSLVGNEQFF. DNA of the CDR3: TGTGCCAGCAGCTTAGTGGGGAATGAGCAGTTCTTC.

J is TRBJ1-5 and V is TRBV6-2 or TRBV6-3; the D gene is possibly TRBD1 (5 bases). The CDR3 spans 13 residues. V gave up 6 bases and J gave up 4 bases, with 10 bases separating them. Germline CDR1 MNHEY, CDR2 SVGEGT. CDR3 region: CASSARVNQPQHF. In DNA form, the CDR3 reads TGTGCCAGCAGCGCCAGGGTGAATCAGCCCCAGCATTTT.

This clone was counted once. The chain joins TRBV28 to TRBJ2-2, with D possibly TRBD1 on 5 matching bases. Germline values: CDR1 MDHEN, CDR2 SYDVKM. The V gene lost 6 bases and the J gene lost 4 bases, with 9 bases spanning the gap. There are 13 residues in the CDR3. As DNA, the CDR3 is TGTGCCAGCAGGACAGAAGGCACCGGGGAGCTGTTTTTT. This sequence encodes CASRTEGTGELFF.

The chain carries TRBV5-1 and TRBJ1-1; tentatively, D is TRBD1 (5 bases). V was trimmed by 2 bases and J by 1 base, leaving 6 bases between them. Per the germline V gene, CDR1 is SGHRS and CDR2 is YFSETQ. The CDR3 loop spans 13 amino acids. For the CDR3, the DNA is TGCGCCAGCAGCTTCGACAGGAACACTGAAGCTTTCTTT. Translation gives CASSFDRNTEAFF.

The chain is built from TRBV18 and TRBJ1-3; D unresolved. CDR1 is KGHSH, CDR2 LQKENI, per germline. CDR3 length: 14 amino acids. The ends were cut back, 3 bases at V and 0 bases at J, with 6 bases in the middle. For the CDR3, the DNA is TGTGCCAGCTCACCCGGGCTCTCTGGAAACACCATATATTTT. Amino acid sequence: CASSPGLSGNTIYF.

The CDR3 sequence: CASSLDYGPGRPQHF. In DNA form, the CDR3 reads TGTGCCAGCAGCTTGGATTATGGGCCAGGGAGGCCCCAGCATTTT. J is TRBJ1-5 and V is TRBV5-5; weak D call: TRBD1 (5 bases). Trimming left V 0 bases short and J 9 bases short, with 16 bases between. The CDR3 has 15 residues. Germline-derived CDR1 and CDR2 are SGHKS and YYEKEE (reference sequence).

The chain recombines TRBV28 with TRBJ2-1, with D possibly being TRBD2 (5 bases). Germline V gene lookup returns CDR1 MDHEN and CDR2 SYDVKM. Trimming shortened V by 6 bases and J by 5 bases, and 23 bases separated the two germline ends. The CDR3 loop spans 17 amino acids. The CDR3 DNA sequence: TGTGCCAGCAGCACCTTCCTAAAGTCGGGAACCCACAATGAGCAGTTCTTC. This gives the protein CASSTFLKSGTHNEQFF.

The rearrangement joins TRBV4-3 to TRBJ2-3, with 8 bases aligning to TRBD2. Trimming removed 5 bases from V and 4 bases from J; junction bases left unmatched: 2. Germline V gene lookup returns CDR1 LGHNA and CDR2 YSLEER. This CDR3 region has 13 residues. CDR3 DNA sequence: TGCGCCAGCAGCACGGGGGGGGCAGATACGCAGTATTTT. It is translated as CASSTGGADTQYF.

This chain uses TRBV29-1 with TRBJ2-5; maybe TRBD2 (5 bases). CDR3 length: 13 amino acids. V was shortened by 4 bases and J by 2 bases, with 11 bases between the two germline ends. Germline V lookup: CDR1 SQVTM, CDR2 ANQGSEA. This CDR3 reads CSVGGGEQETQYF. The CDR3 coding sequence is TGCAGCGTTGGGGGTGGGGAGCAAGAGACCCAGTACTTC.

This chain links TRBV12-3 or TRBV12-4 with TRBJ2-1; possibly TRBD2 for D (5 bases). Trimming took off 6 bases at V and 9 bases at J, with 15 bases between the two ends. This CDR3 region has 13 residues. This CDR3 reads CASSRTRSTEQFF. The CDR3, as DNA: TGTGCCAGCAGCCGTACTAGAAGTACTGAGCAGTTCTTC.

The chain employs TRBV4-1 and TRBJ2-1; no firm D call. The germline V gene has CDR1 MGHRA and CDR2 YSYEKL. The CDR3 sequence is 15 residues long. V gave up 4 bases and J gave up 9 bases, with 19 bases separating them. The CDR3 nucleotides are TGCGCCAGCAGCCTAAGAGATGGCTTAGGCGGTGAGCAGTTCTTC. Its translation is CASSLRDGLGGEQFF.

This chain uses TRBV9 with TRBJ1-1; the match to TRBD1 covers 7 bases. The CDR3 has 15 amino acids. V trimming: 3 bases; J trimming: 1 base; junction bases outside the gene matches: 6. Germline CDR1 reads SGDLS; CDR2 reads YYNGEE. CDR3 nucleotide sequence: TGTGCCAGCAGCGCGAACAGGGGAAGGAACACTGAAGCTTTCTTT. Translated: CASSANRGRNTEAFF.

J is TRBJ1-2 and V is TRBV24-1; D not certain. Trimming removed 1 base at V and 8 bases at J, with 16 bases between. The germline CDR1 and CDR2 sequences are KGHDR and SFDVKD. The CDR3 runs 15 residues. DNA for the CDR3: TGTGCCACCAGTGATTTAGGCGGTCCCGAGGGAGGCTACACCTTC. It translates to CATSDLGGPEGGYTF.

This clone was detected only once. This chain links TRBV5-1 with TRBJ1-5; tentatively, D is TRBD1 (5 bases). CDR3 length equals 17 residues. The germline CDR1 and CDR2 sequences are SGHRS and YFSETQ. V lost 0 bases and J 1 base, leaving 14 bases between the germline ends. CDR3 sequence reads: CASSLGSDMASNQPQHF. The CDR3 DNA reads as TGCGCCAGCAGCTTGGGATCGGACATGGCAAGCAATCAGCCCCAGCATTTT.

CDR3 loop: CATNRATNEKLFF. The DNA for the CDR3 is TGTGCCACCAATAGGGCAACTAATGAAAAACTGTTTTTT. The chain recombines TRBV15 with TRBJ1-4; D uncertain. V lost 7 bases and J lost 0, with 6 bases in between. This CDR3 is built from 13 residues. The germline V gene encodes CDR1 LNHNV and CDR2 YYDKDF (reference sequence).

V and J are TRBV4-1 and TRBJ1-5; TRBD1 matches at 10 bases. CDR1 and CDR2 (germline): MGHRA, YSYEKL. The ends lost 0 bases at V and 7 bases at J; junction bases unmatched: 6. This CDR3 is built from 16 residues. CDR3 loop: CASSQEGQGFGQPQHF. DNA for the CDR3: TGCGCCAGCAGCCAAGAGGGACAGGGGTTCGGACAGCCCCAGCATTTT.

The chain couples TRBV19 to TRBJ1-5; 10 nucleotides agree with TRBD1. The CDR3 loop spans 18 amino acids. The V and J ends lost 7 bases and 0 bases, in that order; junction bases with no gene match: 12. CDR1 is LNHDA and CDR2 is SQIVND in the germline V gene (reference sequence). In DNA form, the CDR3 reads TGTGCCAGTAATTCTCGAAGGACAGGGGGGTATAGCAATCAGCCCCAGCATTTT. Its translation is CASNSRRTGGYSNQPQHF.

This chain connects TRBV24-1 to TRBJ1-4; a possible D gene is TRBD1 (6 bases). In germline, CDR1 is KGHDR, CDR2 SFDVKD. The V gene lost 8 bases and the J gene lost 8 bases, with 11 bases spanning the gap. The CDR3 spans 12 residues. The CDR3 spells CATTAGVEKLFF. The DNA of the CDR3 is TGTGCCACCACGGCAGGGGTGGAAAAACTGTTTTTT.

The chain is built from TRBV3-1 (or the pseudogene TRBV3-2) and TRBJ2-3; D is uncertain. V was cut by 3 bases and J by 1 base, with 5 bases left in between. CDR1 and CDR2 from the germline V gene are LGHDT and YNNKEL (reference sequence). This CDR3 comprises 13 residues. The DNA for the CDR3 is TGTGCCAGCAGCCATACCGGCACAGATACGCAGTATTTT. Amino acid sequence: CASSHTGTDTQYF.

The chain links TRBV24-1 to TRBJ1-3; D call uncertain. This CDR3 region has 16 residues. Deletions cut 0 bases from V and 2 bases from J, with 10 bases between. Per the germline V gene, CDR1 is KGHDR and CDR2 is SFDVKD. In DNA form, the CDR3 reads TGTGCCACCAGTGATTTGAAGAGGGAAGCTGGAAACACCATATATTTT. As protein: CATSDLKREAGNTIYF.

The V gene is TRBV6-5, the J gene TRBJ2-3; D not certain. Trimming took off 8 bases at V and 1 base at J, with 10 bases between the two ends. Germline V gene sequence: CDR1 MNHEY, CDR2 SVGAGI. The CDR3 length is 13 residues. DNA of the CDR3: TGTGCCAGCGGGCGCAAAGGCACAGATACGCAGTATTTT. This gives the protein CASGRKGTDTQYF.

The genes are TRBV6-6 and TRBJ2-7; possible D gene TRBD2, 6 bases. Germline-derived CDR1 and CDR2 are MNHNY and SVGAGI (reference sequence). The CDR3 has 15 residues. Trimming removed 6 bases at V and 6 bases at J, with 21 bases between. The chain's CDR3 is CASSWVAEGGGEQYF. CDR3 nucleotides: TGTGCCAGCAGCTGGGTAGCGGAAGGAGGCGGCGAGCAGTACTTC.

The DNA of the CDR3 is TGTGCCAGCAGTCTAGACAGGGGAACTAGAAACACCATATATTTT. This gives the protein CASSLDRGTRNTIYF. The chain recombines TRBV28 with TRBJ1-3, with 8 positions matching TRBD1. The germline CDR1 and CDR2 sequences are MDHEN and SYDVKM. After removal of 5 bases from V and 5 bases from J, the junction contained 8 bases not matched to a gene. The CDR3 contains 15 residues.

The V gene is TRBV6-5, the J gene TRBJ1-4, with D possibly being TRBD1 (6 bases). The CDR3 has 15 residues. Germline V gives CDR1 MNHEY, CDR2 SVGAGI. Trimming shortened V by 7 bases and J by 4 bases, and 16 bases separated the two germline ends. CDR3 in amino acids: CASTKGGHINEKLFF. CDR3 nucleotides: TGTGCCAGCACCAAAGGGGGACACATTAATGAAAAACTGTTTTTT.

This clone has only a few counts. The J gene is TRBJ2-3, the V gene TRBV11-3; 13 bases match TRBD2. Germline lookup yields CDR1 SGHNT and CDR2 YENEEA. The V gene end was trimmed by 4 bases and the J gene end by 14 bases; junction bases not matched to a gene: 9. The CDR3 consists of 14 residues. CDR3 bases: TGTGCCAGCAGCTCTCGGACTAGCGGGGGTATACGGTATTTT. Translated, it gives CASSSRTSGGIRYF.

The rearrangement joins TRBV10-1 to TRBJ2-3, with 9 bases aligning to TRBD1. The V gene's germline CDR1 is WNHNN and CDR2 SYGVQD (reference sequence). This CDR3 comprises 14 residues. The J segment lost 3 bases and the V segment lost 10 bases, leaving 8 bases of the junction unmatched. The CDR3 spells CATRRDRETDTQYF. The CDR3, as DNA: TGCGCCACCCGCCGGGACAGGGAAACAGATACGCAGTATTTT.

The rearrangement joins TRBV19 to TRBJ2-7; TRBD2 matches at 13 bases. Germline V CDR1 and CDR2: LNHDA, SQIVND (reference sequence). This CDR3 has 14 amino acids. Trimming cost V 4 bases and J 3 bases; bases outside gene matches: 0. In nucleotides, the CDR3 is TGTGCCAGTAGTAGACTAGCGGGGGGCTACGAGCAGTACTTC. This sequence encodes CASSRLAGGYEQYF.